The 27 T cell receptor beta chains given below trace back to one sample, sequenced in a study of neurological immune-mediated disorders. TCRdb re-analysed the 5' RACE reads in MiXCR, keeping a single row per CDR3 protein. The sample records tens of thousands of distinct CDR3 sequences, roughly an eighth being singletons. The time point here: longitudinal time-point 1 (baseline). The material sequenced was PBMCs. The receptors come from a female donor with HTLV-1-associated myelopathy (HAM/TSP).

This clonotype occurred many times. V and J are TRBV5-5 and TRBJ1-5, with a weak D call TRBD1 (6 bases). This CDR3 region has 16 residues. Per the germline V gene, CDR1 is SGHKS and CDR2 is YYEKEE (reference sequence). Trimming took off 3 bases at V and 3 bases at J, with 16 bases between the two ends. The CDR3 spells CASSYPATGPNQPQHF. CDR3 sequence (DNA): TGTGCCAGCAGCTACCCCGCGACAGGCCCCAATCAGCCCCAGCATTTT. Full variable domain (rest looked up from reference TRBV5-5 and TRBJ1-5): DAGVTQSPTHLIKTRGQQVTLRCSPISGHKSVSWYQQVLGQGPQFIFQYYEKEERGRGNFPDRFSARQFPNYSSELNVNALLLGDSALYLCASSYPATGPNQPQHFGDGTRLSIL.

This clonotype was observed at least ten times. The CDR3: CSATRTSGEDTQYF. The CDR3 nucleotides read TGCAGTGCTACTCGGACTAGCGGGGAAGATACGCAGTATTTT. The rearrangement uses TRBV20-1 and TRBJ2-3; 12 bases are a match to TRBD2. Germline assignment: CDR1 DFQATT and CDR2 SNEGSKA (reference sequence). V trimming: 4 bases; J trimming: 5 bases; junction bases outside the gene matches: 4. The CDR3 is made up of 14 amino acids.

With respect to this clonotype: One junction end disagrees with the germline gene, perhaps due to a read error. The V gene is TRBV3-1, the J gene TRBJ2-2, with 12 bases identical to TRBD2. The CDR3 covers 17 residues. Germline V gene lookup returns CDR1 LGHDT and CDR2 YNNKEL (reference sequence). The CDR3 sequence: CANSLRLAGAYTGELFF. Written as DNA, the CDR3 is TGTGCCAACAGCCTCCGACTAGCGGGGGCCTACACCGGGGAGCTGTTTTTT.

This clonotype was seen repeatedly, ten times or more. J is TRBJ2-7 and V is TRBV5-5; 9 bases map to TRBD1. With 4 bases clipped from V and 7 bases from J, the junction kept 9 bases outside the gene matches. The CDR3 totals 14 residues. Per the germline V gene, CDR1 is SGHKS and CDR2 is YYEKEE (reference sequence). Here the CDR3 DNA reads TGTGCCAGCAGCCCGGGGACAGGGAGTACGGAGCAGTACTTC. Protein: CASSPGTGSTEQYF.

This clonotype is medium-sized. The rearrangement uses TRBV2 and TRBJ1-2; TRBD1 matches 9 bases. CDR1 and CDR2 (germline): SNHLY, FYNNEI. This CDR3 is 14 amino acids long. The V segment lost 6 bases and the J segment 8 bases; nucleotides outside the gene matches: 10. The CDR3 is CASRGTGFQGGYTF. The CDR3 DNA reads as TGTGCCAGCAGAGGGACAGGGTTTCAAGGGGGCTACACCTTC.

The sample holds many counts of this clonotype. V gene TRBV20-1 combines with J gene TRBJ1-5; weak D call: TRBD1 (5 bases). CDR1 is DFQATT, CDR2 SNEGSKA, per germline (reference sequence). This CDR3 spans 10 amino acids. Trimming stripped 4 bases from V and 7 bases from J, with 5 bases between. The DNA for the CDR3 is TGCAGTGCTACAGGGCAGCCCCAGCATTTT. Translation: CSATGQPQHF.

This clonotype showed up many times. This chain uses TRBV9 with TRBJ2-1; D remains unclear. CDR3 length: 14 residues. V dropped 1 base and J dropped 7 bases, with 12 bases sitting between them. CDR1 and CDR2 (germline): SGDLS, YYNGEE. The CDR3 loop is CASSVPNSKNEQFF. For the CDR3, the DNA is TGTGCCAGCAGCGTACCCAATAGCAAGAATGAGCAGTTCTTC.

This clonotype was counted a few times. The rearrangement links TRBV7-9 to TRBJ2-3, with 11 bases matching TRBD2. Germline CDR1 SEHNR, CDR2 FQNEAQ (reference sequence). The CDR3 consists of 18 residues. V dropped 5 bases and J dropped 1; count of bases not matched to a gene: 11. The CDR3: CASSPSVAGGPGTDTQYF. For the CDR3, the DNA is TGTGCCAGCAGCCCGAGCGTAGCGGGGGGGCCGGGCACAGATACGCAGTATTTT.

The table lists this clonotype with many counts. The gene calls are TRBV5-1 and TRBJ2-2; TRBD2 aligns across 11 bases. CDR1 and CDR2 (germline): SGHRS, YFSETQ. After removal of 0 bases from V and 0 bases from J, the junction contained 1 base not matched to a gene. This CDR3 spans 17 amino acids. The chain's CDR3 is CASSLGGLAANTGELFF. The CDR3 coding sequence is TGCGCCAGCAGCTTGGGGGGACTAGCGGCGAACACCGGGGAGCTGTTTTTT.

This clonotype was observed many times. The DNA for the CDR3 is TGTGCCAGCAGCCAAATTGGCCGGGGCAGCAGTTCACCCCTCCACTTT. Protein product: CASSQIGRGSSSPLHF. The rearrangement uses TRBV9 and TRBJ1-6; possibly TRBD1 for D (5 bases). CDR1 and CDR2 from the germline V gene are SGDLS and YYNGEE. V was shortened by 4 bases and J by 9 bases, with 20 bases between the two germline ends. CDR3 length: 16 amino acids.

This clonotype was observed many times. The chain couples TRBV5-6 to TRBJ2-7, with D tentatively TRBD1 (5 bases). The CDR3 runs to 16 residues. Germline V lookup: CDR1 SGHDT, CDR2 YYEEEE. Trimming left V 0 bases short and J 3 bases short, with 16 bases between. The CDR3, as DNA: TGTGCCAGCAGCTTGGAGGGGTTTTCCACCTTCTACGAGCAGTACTTC. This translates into CASSLEGFSTFYEQYF.

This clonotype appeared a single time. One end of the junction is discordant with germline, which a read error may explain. CDR3 in amino acids: CASILGKEGVGTQYF. CDR3 DNA sequence: TGCGCCAGCATCTTGGGCAAAGAGGGGGTGGGTACGCAGTATTTT. This sequence joins TRBV5-1 and TRBJ2-3, with D possibly being TRBD1 (6 bases). CDR1 and CDR2 (germline): SGHRS, YFSETQ. This CDR3 is 15 amino acids long. Full variable domain (outside the CDR3, taken from reference TRBV5-1 and TRBJ2-3): KAGVTQTPRYLIKTRGQQVTLSCSPISGHRSVSWYQQTPGQGLQFLFEYFSETQRNKGNFPGRFSGRQFSNSRSEMNVSTLELGDSALYLCASILGKEGVGTQYFGPGTRLTVL.

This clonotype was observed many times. The CDR3 sequence: CASSLFRPSSGNTIYF. In DNA form, the CDR3 reads TGTGCCAGCAGCTTATTCCGCCCAAGCTCTGGAAACACCATATATTTT. This chain joins TRBV7-2 and TRBJ1-3; no definite D call. The CDR3 sequence is 16 residues long. Germline V lookup: CDR1 SGHTA, CDR2 FQGNSA. Trimming shortened V by 2 bases and J by 0 bases, and 11 bases separated the two germline ends.

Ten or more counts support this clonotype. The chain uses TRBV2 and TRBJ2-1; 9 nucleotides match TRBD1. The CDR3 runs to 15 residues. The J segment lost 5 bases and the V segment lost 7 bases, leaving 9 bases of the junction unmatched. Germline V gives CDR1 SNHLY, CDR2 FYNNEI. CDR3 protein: CASNPDRGMDNEQFF. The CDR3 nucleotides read TGTGCCAGCAACCCGGACAGGGGAATGGACAATGAGCAGTTCTTC.

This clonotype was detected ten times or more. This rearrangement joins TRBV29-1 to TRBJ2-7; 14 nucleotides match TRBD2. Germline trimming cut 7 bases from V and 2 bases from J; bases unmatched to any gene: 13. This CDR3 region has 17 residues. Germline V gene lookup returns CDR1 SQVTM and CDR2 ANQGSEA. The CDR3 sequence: CSGTTGTSGGHAYEQYF. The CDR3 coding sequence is TGCAGCGGGACGACCGGGACTAGCGGGGGCCACGCCTACGAGCAGTACTTC.

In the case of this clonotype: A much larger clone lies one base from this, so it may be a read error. Here the CDR3 reads CASRLAGGTSYEQYF. The CDR3 bases are TGTGCCAGCAGATTAGCGGGGGGAACCTCCTACGAGCAGTACTTC. The rearrangement joins TRBV7-2 to TRBJ2-7; 10 bases match TRBD2. The V gene's germline CDR1 is SGHTA and CDR2 FQGNSA. This CDR3 is built from 15 residues.

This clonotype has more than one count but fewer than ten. The CDR3, as DNA: TGTGCCTGGGCACTAGCGTCTGAGACCCAGTACTTC. Its translation is CAWALASETQYF. The chain combines TRBV30 with TRBJ2-5; 7 bases fit TRBD2. The junction had 5 bases not matched to a gene; V was cut back by 5 bases and J by 5 bases. CDR3 size: 12 residues. The germline CDR1 and CDR2 sequences are GTSNPN and SVGIG (reference sequence).

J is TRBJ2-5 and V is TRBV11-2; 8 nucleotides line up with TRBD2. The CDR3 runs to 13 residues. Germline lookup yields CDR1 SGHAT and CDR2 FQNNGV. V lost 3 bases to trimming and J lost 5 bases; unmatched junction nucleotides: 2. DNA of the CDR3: TGTGCCAGCAGCTTCACGGGGGGGGAGACCCAGTACTTC. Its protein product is CASSFTGGETQYF.

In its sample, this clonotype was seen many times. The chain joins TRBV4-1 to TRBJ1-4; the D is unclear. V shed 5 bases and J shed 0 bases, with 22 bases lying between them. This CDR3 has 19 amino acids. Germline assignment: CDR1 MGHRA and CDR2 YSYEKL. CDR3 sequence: CASSVSVTVLTATNEKLFF. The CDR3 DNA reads TGCGCCAGCAGCGTCTCGGTCACGGTTCTTACAGCAACTAATGAAAAACTGTTTTTT.

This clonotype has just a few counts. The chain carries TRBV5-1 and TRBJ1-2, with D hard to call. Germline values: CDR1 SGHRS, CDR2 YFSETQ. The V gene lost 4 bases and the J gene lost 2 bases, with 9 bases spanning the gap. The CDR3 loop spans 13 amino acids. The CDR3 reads CASSLMENYGYTF. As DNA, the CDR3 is TGCGCCAGCAGCCTTATGGAGAACTATGGCTACACCTTC.

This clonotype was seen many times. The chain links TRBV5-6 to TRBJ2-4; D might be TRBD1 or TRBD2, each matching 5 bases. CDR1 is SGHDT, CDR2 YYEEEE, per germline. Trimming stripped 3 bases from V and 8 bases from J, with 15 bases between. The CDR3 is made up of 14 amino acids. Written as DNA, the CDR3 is TGTGCCAGCAGCTCGGGGACCCGTGGGGACATTCAGTACTTC. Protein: CASSSGTRGDIQYF.

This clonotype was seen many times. This CDR3 reads CASSSHTGAKNIQYF. The CDR3 nucleotides are TGTGCCAGCAGTTCGCACACAGGGGCCAAAAACATTCAGTACTTC. The rearrangement uses TRBV28 and TRBJ2-4; perhaps TRBD1 as D (6 bases). The V and J ends lost 4 bases and 1 base respectively, with 11 bases between them. Germline CDR1 and CDR2: MDHEN and SYDVKM. The CDR3 has 15 amino acids. Supplemented by reference TRBV28 and TRBJ2-4, the full variable domain reads DVKVTQSSRYLVKRTGEKVFLECVQDMDHENMFWYRQDPGLGLRLIYFSYDVKMKEKGDIPEGYSVSREKKERFSLILESASTNQTSMYLCASSSHTGAKNIQYFGAGTRLSVL.

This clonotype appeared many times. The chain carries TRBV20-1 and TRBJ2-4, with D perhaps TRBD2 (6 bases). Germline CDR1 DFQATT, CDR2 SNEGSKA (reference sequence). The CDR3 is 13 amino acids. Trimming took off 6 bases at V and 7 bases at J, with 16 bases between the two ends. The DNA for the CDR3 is TGCAGTGCCCCCGTACTAGGAGGGAACATTCAGTACTTC. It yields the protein CSAPVLGGNIQYF.

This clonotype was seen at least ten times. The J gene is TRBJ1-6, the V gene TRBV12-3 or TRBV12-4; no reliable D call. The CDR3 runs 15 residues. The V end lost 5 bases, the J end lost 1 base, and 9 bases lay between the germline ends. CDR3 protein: CASSRSGSYNSPLHF. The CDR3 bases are TGTGCCAGCAGTAGAAGTGGTTCCTATAATTCACCCCTCCACTTT.

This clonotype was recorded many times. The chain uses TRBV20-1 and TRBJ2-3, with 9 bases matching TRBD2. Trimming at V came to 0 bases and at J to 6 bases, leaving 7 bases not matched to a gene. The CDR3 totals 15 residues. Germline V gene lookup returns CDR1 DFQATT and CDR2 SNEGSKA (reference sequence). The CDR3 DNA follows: TGCAGTGCTAGAGATCGGCGGGGGGGTTGGGATACGCAGTATTTT. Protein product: CSARDRRGGWDTQYF.

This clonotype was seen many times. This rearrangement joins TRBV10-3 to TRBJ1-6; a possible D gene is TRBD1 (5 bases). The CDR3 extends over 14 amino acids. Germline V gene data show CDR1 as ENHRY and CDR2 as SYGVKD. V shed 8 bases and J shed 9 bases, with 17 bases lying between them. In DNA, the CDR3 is TGTGCCATCGCCAGCGGGACCCCCCCTTCACCCCTCCACTTT. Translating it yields CAIASGTPPSPLHF.

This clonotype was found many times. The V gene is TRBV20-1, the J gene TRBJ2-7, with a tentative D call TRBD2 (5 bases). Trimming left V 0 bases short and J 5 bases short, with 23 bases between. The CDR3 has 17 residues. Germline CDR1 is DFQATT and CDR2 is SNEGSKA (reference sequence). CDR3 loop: CSARDLDWAAGKDEQYF. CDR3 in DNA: TGCAGTGCTAGAGATCTGGACTGGGCAGCCGGAAAGGACGAGCAGTACTTC.